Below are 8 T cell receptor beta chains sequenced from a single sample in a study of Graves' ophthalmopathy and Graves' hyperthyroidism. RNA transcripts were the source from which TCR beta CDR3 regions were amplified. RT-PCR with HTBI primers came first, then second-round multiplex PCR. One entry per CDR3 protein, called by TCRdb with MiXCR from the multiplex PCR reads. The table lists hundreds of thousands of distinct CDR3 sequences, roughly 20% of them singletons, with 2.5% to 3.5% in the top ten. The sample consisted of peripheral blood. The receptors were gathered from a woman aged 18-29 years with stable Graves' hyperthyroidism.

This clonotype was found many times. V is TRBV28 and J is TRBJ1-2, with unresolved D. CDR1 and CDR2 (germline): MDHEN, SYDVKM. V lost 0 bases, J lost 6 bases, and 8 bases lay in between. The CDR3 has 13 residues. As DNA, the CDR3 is TGTGCCAGCAGTTTATGGGAGGAGAATGGCTACACCTTC. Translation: CASSLWEENGYTF.

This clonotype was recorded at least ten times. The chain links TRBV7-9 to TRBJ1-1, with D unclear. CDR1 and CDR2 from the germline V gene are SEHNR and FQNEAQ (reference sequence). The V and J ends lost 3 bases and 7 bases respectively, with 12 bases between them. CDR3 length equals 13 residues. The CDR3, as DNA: TGTGCCAGCAGCTTTTCAGTGGGAGGTGAAGCTTTCTTT. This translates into CASSFSVGGEAFF.

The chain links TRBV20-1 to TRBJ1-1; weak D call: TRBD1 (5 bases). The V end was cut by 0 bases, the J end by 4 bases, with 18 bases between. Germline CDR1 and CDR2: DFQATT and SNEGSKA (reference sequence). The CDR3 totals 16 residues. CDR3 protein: CSARDGGRQFGTEAFF. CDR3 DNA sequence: TGCAGTGCTAGAGATGGCGGGAGACAGTTCGGCACTGAAGCTTTCTTT.

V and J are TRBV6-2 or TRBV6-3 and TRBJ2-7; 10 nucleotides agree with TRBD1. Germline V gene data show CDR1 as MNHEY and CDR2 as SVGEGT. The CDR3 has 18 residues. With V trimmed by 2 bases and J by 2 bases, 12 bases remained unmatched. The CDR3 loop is CASSYGGGQGIVPYEQYF. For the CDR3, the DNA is TGTGCCAGCAGTTACGGGGGGGGACAGGGGATAGTGCCCTACGAGCAGTACTTC.

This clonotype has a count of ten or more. CDR3 residues: CSVYGLAGYSTGELFF. In DNA form, the CDR3 reads TGCAGCGTTTACGGACTAGCGGGTTATAGCACCGGGGAGCTGTTTTTT. The chain employs TRBV29-1 and TRBJ2-2, with TRBD2 matching over 11 bases. With V trimmed by 5 bases and J by 4 bases, 9 bases remained unmatched. Germline V gives CDR1 SQVTM, CDR2 ANQGSEA. The CDR3 consists of 16 residues.

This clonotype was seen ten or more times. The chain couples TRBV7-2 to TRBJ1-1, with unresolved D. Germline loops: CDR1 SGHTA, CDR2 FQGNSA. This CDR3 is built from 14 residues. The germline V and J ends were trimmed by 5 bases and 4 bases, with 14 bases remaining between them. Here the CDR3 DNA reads TGTGCCAGCAGCCCCCGGAGGGTGACCACTGAAGCTTTCTTT. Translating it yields CASSPRRVTTEAFF.

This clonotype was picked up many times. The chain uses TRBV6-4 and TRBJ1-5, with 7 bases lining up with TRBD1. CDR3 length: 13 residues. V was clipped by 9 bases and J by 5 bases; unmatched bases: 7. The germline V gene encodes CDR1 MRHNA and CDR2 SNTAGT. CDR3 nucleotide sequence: TGTGCCAGTTCCTACGACAGGGATCAGCCCCAGCATTTT. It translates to CASSYDRDQPQHF.

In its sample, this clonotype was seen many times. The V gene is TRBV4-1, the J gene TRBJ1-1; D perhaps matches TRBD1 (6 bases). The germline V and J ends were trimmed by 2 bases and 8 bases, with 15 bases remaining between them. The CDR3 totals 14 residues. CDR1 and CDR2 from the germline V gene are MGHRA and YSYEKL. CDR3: CASSQPVRGGEAFF. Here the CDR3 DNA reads TGCGCCAGCAGCCAACCCGTCCGAGGGGGGGAAGCTTTCTTT.